These 25 T cell receptor beta chains were sequenced from one sample in a study of monozygotic twins with inflammatory bowel disease. TCRdb re-called the 5' RACE reads and shows each CDR3 protein once, DNA omitted. The listing records 310,000 or so distinct CDR3 sequences. Sequencing input: blood. The receptor source for this set is a human donor with ulcerative colitis or Crohn's disease, or a healthy co-twin of an affected twin (not recorded which).

The CDR3 here is CASSHQGGTVDTQYF. V usage is TRBV4-1 and J usage is TRBJ2-3; with no DNA, the TCRdb D assignment of TRBD1 cannot be verified. Germline CDR1 MGHRA, CDR2 YSYEKL. The CDR3 sequence is 15 residues long.

The gene calls are TRBV12-3 or TRBV12-4 and TRBJ1-1; TCRdb calls TRBD1, which cannot be checked without DNA. The CDR3 runs to 15 residues. The CDR3 loop reads CASSLGRTGNPEAFF.

The chain links TRBV5-1 to TRBJ1-1; TCRdb designates TRBD1, a call that cannot be tested without DNA. Per germline, CDR1 SGHRS and CDR2 YFSETQ. This CDR3 has 14 amino acids. The CDR3 sequence: CASSAGGARAEAFF.

The V gene is TRBV5-1, the J gene TRBJ1-6; the TRBD1 assignment by TCRdb is unverifiable without DNA. Looked up from germline, CDR1 is SGHRS and CDR2 is YFSETQ. The CDR3 runs to 17 residues. CDR3 amino acids: CASSLVQQSGTNSPLHF.

This chain uses TRBV6-1 with TRBJ1-2; TCRdb selects TRBD1, and the lack of DNA leaves this call unchecked. CDR1 MNHNS and CDR2 SASEGT come from the germline V gene. The CDR3 consists of 14 residues. CDR3 loop: CASSPGQGARGYTF.

The CDR3 protein is CASSRSSGANVLTF. The rearrangement uses TRBV5-1 and TRBJ2-6. CDR1 is SGHRS, CDR2 YFSETQ, per germline. The CDR3 runs 14 residues.

The chain employs TRBV5-4 and TRBJ2-3. CDR1 is SGHNT, CDR2 YYREEE, per germline (reference sequence). This CDR3 has 14 residues. The chain's CDR3 is CASSLTVFTDTQYF.

The J gene is TRBJ2-7, the V gene TRBV18; the TCRdb D gene call, TRBD2, has no DNA to confirm it. This CDR3 has 15 amino acids. The germline V gene encodes CDR1 KGHSH and CDR2 LQKENI. CDR3 protein: CASSPGGGPNYEQYF.

The rearrangement uses TRBV7-2 and TRBJ2-7; TCRdb returns TRBD2, unconfirmable since there is no DNA. Germline CDR1 reads SGHTA; CDR2 reads FQGNSA. This CDR3 region has 17 residues. The CDR3 sequence: CASDGRSSGGPYYEQYF. The whole variable domain, remainder taken from reference TRBV7-2 and TRBJ2-7, is GAGVSQSPSNKVTEKGKDVELRCDPISGHTALYWYRQSLGQGLEFLIYFQGNSAPDKSGLPSDRFSAERTGGSVSTLTIQRTQQEDSAVYLCASDGRSSGGPYYEQYFGPGTRLTVT.

V and J are TRBV5-1 and TRBJ1-5. Germline V CDR1 and CDR2: SGHRS, YFSETQ. The CDR3 length is 14 residues. CDR3 region: CASSPSDGNQPQHF.

This chain joins TRBV5-1 and TRBJ2-1; TCRdb lists TRBD1, though no DNA is available to test this call. The germline gives CDR1 SGHRS, CDR2 YFSETQ. CDR3 length equals 15 residues. The CDR3 sequence is CASSLEGGAAGEQFF.

The chain links TRBV20-1 to TRBJ1-2. The CDR3 covers 18 residues. Germline CDR1 and CDR2: DFQATT and SNEGSKA (reference sequence). This CDR3 is CSARDIGLQRGERDGYTF.

The chain recombines TRBV4-1 with TRBJ2-1; TCRdb calls TRBD1, which cannot be checked without DNA. The CDR3 consists of 17 residues. The germline V gene encodes CDR1 MGHRA and CDR2 YSYEKL. CDR3 region: CASSQTPGQGYEREQFF.

The CDR3 region is CATLSGRDPYNEQFF. This sequence joins TRBV10-3 and TRBJ2-1; the D call of TRBD2 rests on TCRdb alone, since no DNA is present to check it. Per the germline V gene, CDR1 is ENHRY and CDR2 is SYGVKD. There are 15 residues in the CDR3.

This chain joins TRBV20-1 and TRBJ2-1; TCRdb gives TRBD1 as the D gene, but with no DNA this cannot be confirmed. The CDR3 loop spans 15 amino acids. Germline CDR1 is DFQATT and CDR2 is SNEGSKA (reference sequence). CDR3 protein: CSATGGQANYNEQFF.

The V and J genes are TRBV7-9 and TRBJ2-7; TCRdb names TRBD1, which stays unverified in the absence of DNA. The CDR3 contains 15 residues. Per germline, CDR1 SEHNR and CDR2 FQNEAQ (reference sequence). The CDR3 is CASSPRGVTPYEQYF.

The V call is TRBV5-1, the J call TRBJ2-3. Per germline, CDR1 SGHRS and CDR2 YFSETQ. The length of the CDR3 is 15 residues. This CDR3 is CASSFSRASTDTQYF.

The chain has TRBV7-2 and TRBJ2-6; the D gene TCRdb calls, TRBD2, cannot be checked with no DNA. Germline CDR1 is SGHTA and CDR2 is FQGNSA. The length of the CDR3 is 17 residues. CDR3 residues: CASSLRLAGSGANVLTF.

The chain's CDR3 is CASSLFLTTSSPLHF. The chain couples TRBV7-8 to TRBJ1-6. Per germline, CDR1 SGHVS and CDR2 FQNEAQ. The CDR3 extends over 15 amino acids.

V and J are TRBV5-4 and TRBJ2-5; TCRdb outputs TRBD1, but without DNA this stays unchecked. Germline V gene data show CDR1 as SGHNT and CDR2 as YYREEE (reference sequence). The CDR3 consists of 14 residues. The CDR3 region is CASSLGWTGETQYF.

The chain joins TRBV27 to TRBJ1-2; the D call of TRBD1 rests on TCRdb alone, since no DNA is present to check it. This CDR3 is 15 amino acids long. Germline-derived CDR1 and CDR2 are MNHEY and SMNVEV (reference sequence). CDR3: CASSLTGQPNYGYTF.

The chain couples TRBV5-1 to TRBJ2-2; there is no DNA to check the TCRdb D call of TRBD2. In germline, CDR1 is SGHRS, CDR2 YFSETQ. The CDR3 is 14 residues long. The CDR3 loop is CASNDRGGTGELFF. The variable domain in full, with the rest retrieved from reference TRBV5-1 and TRBJ2-2, is KAGVTQTPRYLIKTRGQQVTLSCSPISGHRSVSWYQQTPGQGLQFLFEYFSETQRNKGNFPGRFSGRQFSNSRSEMNVSTLELGDSALYLCASNDRGGTGELFFGEGSRLTVL.

The V call is TRBV29-1, the J call TRBJ2-1. CDR1 and CDR2 (germline): SQVTM, ANQGSEA. This CDR3 is built from 12 residues. CDR3 sequence reads: CSVGTSYNEQFF.

The V gene is TRBV6-1, the J gene TRBJ1-2. The length of the CDR3 is 14 residues. Per germline, CDR1 MNHNS and CDR2 SASEGT. CDR3 residues: CASRGRAASYGYTF.

The chain couples TRBV6-6 to TRBJ2-1; TCRdb outputs TRBD2, but without DNA this stays unchecked. This CDR3 has 12 residues. Germline-derived CDR1 and CDR2 are MNHNY and SVGAGI (reference sequence). The CDR3 loop reads CASSWRVGEQFF.